A selection of T cell receptor beta chains follows, all from one sample in a study of CD8 T cells in ankylosing spondylitis. TCRdb redid the calling of the 5' RACE reads with MiXCR, one entry per CDR3 protein. The data show about 300,000 distinct CDR3 sequences, roughly 11% seen once. Sequencing was done on a sample of blood, either unsorted or a sorted T cell fraction (not recorded which). These receptors were collected from a female donor with ankylosing spondylitis or in good health (not recorded which). CDR3s include the opening cysteine and the closing phenylalanine or tryptophan. The D gene is left open where the match is weak. The listing skips clone size in some rows; elsewhere it reads once, few, many or a size class.

v_gene: TRBV5-1; j_gene: TRBJ2-1; d_gene: .; abundance: many; CDR3aa: CASSFTGLHALRPSDEQFF; CDR3nt: TGCGCCAGCAGCTTTACCGGACTACACGCTCTGCGGCCCTCCGATGAGCAGTTCTTC
v_gene: TRBV3-1; j_gene: TRBJ2-1; d_gene: TRBD2; abundance: .; CDR3aa: CAFCLSGAGLGKLDEQFF; CDR3nt: TGTGCCTTCTGTTTATCGGGCGCCGGACTAGGAAAGCTCGATGAGCAGTTCTTC
v_gene: TRBV7-9; j_gene: TRBJ1-6; d_gene: .; abundance: many; CDR3aa: CASSLDISYNSPLHF; CDR3nt: TGTGCCAGCAGCTTAGACATCTCCTATAATTCACCCCTCCACTTT
v_gene: TRBV5-1; j_gene: TRBJ2-3; d_gene: TRBD1; abundance: .; CDR3aa: CASSSGQAWTDTQYF; CDR3nt: TGCGCCAGCAGCTCAGGACAGGCTTGGACAGATACGCAGTATTTT
v_gene: TRBV4-3; j_gene: TRBJ1-5; d_gene: TRBD1; abundance: many; CDR3aa: CASSQEDRSNQPQHF; CDR3nt: TGCGCCAGCAGCCAAGAGGACAGGAGCAATCAGCCCCAGCATTTT
v_gene: TRBV3-1; j_gene: TRBJ2-7; d_gene: .; abundance: few; CDR3aa: CASSQVVGGLPDF; CDR3nt: TGTGCCAGCAGCCAAGTAGTGGGGGGCCTTCCTGACTTC
v_gene: TRBV30; j_gene: TRBJ2-3; d_gene: .; abundance: .; CDR3aa: CAWSSSVSSTDTQYF; CDR3nt: TGTGCCTGGAGTAGCAGTGTCAGTAGCACAGATACGCAGTATTTT
v_gene: TRBV3-1; j_gene: TRBJ2-1; d_gene: TRBD2; abundance: .; CDR3aa: CASSLRPFPAGGKNEQFF; CDR3nt: TGTGCCAGCAGCCTTCGACCGTTTCCGGCGGGGGGGAAAAATGAGCAGTTCTTC
v_gene: TRBV5-6; j_gene: TRBJ1-1; d_gene: .; abundance: .; CDR3aa: CASSRRVTEAFF; CDR3nt: TGTGCCAGCAGCCGACGGGTTACTGAAGCTTTCTTT
v_gene: TRBV2; j_gene: TRBJ2-4; d_gene: .; abundance: .; CDR3aa: CASSDVEFQYF; CDR3nt: TGTGCCAGCAGTGATGTGGAATTTCAGTACTTC
v_gene: TRBV19; j_gene: TRBJ1-6; d_gene: .; abundance: many; CDR3aa: CASRDRYSPLHF; CDR3nt: TGTGCCAGTAGGGACAGATACTCACCCCTCCACTTT
v_gene: TRBV27; j_gene: TRBJ2-1; d_gene: .; abundance: .; CDR3aa: CASSSLDSVGPYNEQFF; CDR3nt: TGTGCCAGCAGTTCCCTCGACAGTGTCGGGCCCTACAATGAGCAGTTCTTC
v_gene: TRBV5-1; j_gene: TRBJ1-4; d_gene: .; abundance: .; CDR3aa: CASSLASNEKLFF; CDR3nt: TGCGCCAGCAGCTTGGCGAGTAATGAAAAACTGTTTTTT
v_gene: TRBV30; j_gene: TRBJ2-7; d_gene: .; abundance: .; CDR3aa: CAWIDGSTYEQYF; CDR3nt: TGTGCCTGGATTGACGGTTCTACCTACGAGCAGTACTTC
v_gene: TRBV11-1; j_gene: TRBJ2-3; d_gene: .; abundance: many; CDR3aa: CASSRRGGFSVSTDTQYF; CDR3nt: TGTGCCAGCAGCCGGAGAGGGGGATTCTCCGTTAGCACAGATACGCAGTATTTT
v_gene: TRBV12-3/TRBV12-4; j_gene: TRBJ2-5; d_gene: .; abundance: many; CDR3aa: CASSLWGEETQYF; CDR3nt: TGTGCCAGCAGTTTATGGGGGGAAGAGACCCAGTACTTC
v_gene: TRBV12-3/TRBV12-4; j_gene: TRBJ1-1; d_gene: TRBD1; abundance: .; CDR3aa: CASSLATSGTGAAFF; CDR3nt: TGTGCCAGCAGTTTAGCTACGTCAGGGACAGGGGCGGCTTTCTTT
v_gene: TRBV5-1; j_gene: TRBJ2-7; d_gene: TRBD1; abundance: many; CDR3aa: CASSLGQGGNEQYF; CDR3nt: TGCGCCAGCAGCTTGGGACAGGGTGGGAACGAGCAGTACTTC
v_gene: TRBV20-1; j_gene: TRBJ2-3; d_gene: TRBD2; abundance: many; CDR3aa: CSAGYTSGSRVDTQYF; CDR3nt: TGCAGTGCCGGATATACTAGCGGGAGTCGGGTAGATACGCAGTATTTT
v_gene: TRBV20-1; j_gene: TRBJ2-6; d_gene: .; abundance: few; CDR3aa: CSARDPRANVLTF; CDR3nt: TGCAGTGCTAGAGATCCCAGGGCCAACGTCCTGACTTTC
v_gene: TRBV24-1; j_gene: TRBJ2-7; d_gene: .; abundance: many; CDR3aa: CATSDRQGGLDEQYF; CDR3nt: TGTGCCACCAGTGATCGACAGGGAGGTCTCGACGAGCAGTACTTC
v_gene: TRBV12-3/TRBV12-4; j_gene: TRBJ2-3; d_gene: .; abundance: many; CDR3aa: CASSKGDISTDTQYF; CDR3nt: TGTGCCAGCAGTAAAGGGGATATCAGCACAGATACGCAGTATTTT
v_gene: TRBV12-3/TRBV12-4; j_gene: TRBJ1-4; d_gene: .; abundance: many; CDR3aa: CASSQGLLNEKLFF; CDR3nt: TGTGCCAGCAGCCAGGGACTGCTTAATGAAAAACTGTTTTTT
v_gene: TRBV11-2; j_gene: TRBJ2-3; d_gene: .; abundance: .; CDR3aa: CASSLGRGDTDTQYF; CDR3nt: TGTGCCAGCAGCTTGGGAAGGGGGGACACAGATACGCAGTATTTT
v_gene: TRBV20-1; j_gene: TRBJ2-5; d_gene: .; abundance: many; CDR3aa: CSVSGETQYF; CDR3nt: TGCAGTGTTTCAGGGGAGACCCAGTACTTC
v_gene: TRBV5-1; j_gene: TRBJ2-7; d_gene: .; abundance: many; CDR3aa: CASSRNYEQYF; CDR3nt: TGCGCCAGCAGCCGCAACTACGAGCAGTACTTC
v_gene: TRBV5-1; j_gene: TRBJ1-5; d_gene: .; abundance: .; CDR3aa: CASILEGNQPQHF; CDR3nt: TGCGCCAGCATCTTGGAAGGGAATCAGCCCCAGCATTTT
v_gene: TRBV4-2; j_gene: TRBJ2-7; d_gene: TRBD2; abundance: once; CDR3aa: CASSQTTSGGYEQYF; CDR3nt: TGTGCCAGCAGCCAGACCACTAGCGGGGGATACGAGCAGTACTTC
v_gene: TRBV7-8; j_gene: TRBJ1-4; d_gene: .; abundance: .; CDR3aa: CASSQEGATNEKLFF; CDR3nt: TGTGCCAGCAGCCAAGAAGGGGCAACTAATGAAAAACTGTTTTTT
v_gene: TRBV5-5; j_gene: TRBJ1-5; d_gene: .; abundance: .; CDR3aa: CASSLGGIVRSNQPQHF; CDR3nt: TGTGCCAGCAGCTTGGGAGGGATAGTTCGGAGCAATCAGCCCCAGCATTTT
v_gene: TRBV20-1; j_gene: TRBJ2-5; d_gene: .; abundance: many; CDR3aa: CSASLRAWPKETQYF; CDR3nt: TGCAGTGCTAGTCTTCGCGCGTGGCCCAAAGAGACCCAGTACTTC
v_gene: TRBV9; j_gene: TRBJ2-2; d_gene: .; abundance: many; CDR3aa: CASSVYTGELFF; CDR3nt: TGTGCCAGCAGCGTATATACCGGGGAGCTGTTTTTT
v_gene: TRBV5-1; j_gene: TRBJ2-7; d_gene: .; abundance: .; CDR3aa: CATRSHGGEQYF; CDR3nt: TGCGCCACCAGGAGCCACGGCGGGGAGCAGTACTTC
v_gene: TRBV10-3; j_gene: TRBJ1-6; d_gene: .; abundance: many; CDR3aa: CATRGGSSYNSPLHF; CDR3nt: TGTGCCACTCGTGGGGGTAGCTCCTATAATTCACCCCTCCACTTT
v_gene: TRBV15; j_gene: TRBJ2-7; d_gene: .; abundance: many; CDR3aa: CATSMALSYEQYF; CDR3nt: TGTGCCACCAGCATGGCCCTCTCCTACGAGCAGTACTTC
v_gene: TRBV5-1; j_gene: TRBJ1-6; d_gene: TRBD1; abundance: few; CDR3aa: CASSLAGQGESPLHF; CDR3nt: TGCGCCAGCAGCTTGGCTGGACAGGGTGAATCACCCCTCCACTTT
v_gene: TRBV12-3/TRBV12-4; j_gene: TRBJ2-1; d_gene: TRBD2; abundance: many; CDR3aa: CASSLLAGTFQFF; CDR3nt: TGTGCCAGCAGTTTACTAGCGGGGACGTTTCAGTTCTTC
v_gene: TRBV15; j_gene: TRBJ2-7; d_gene: TRBD2; abundance: .; CDR3aa: CATSSGTSGGGEQYF; CDR3nt: TGTGCCACCAGCAGCGGGACTAGCGGAGGGGGCGAGCAGTACTTC
v_gene: TRBV29-1; j_gene: TRBJ2-7; d_gene: .; abundance: few; CDR3aa: CSAHRGGPEQYF; CDR3nt: TGCAGCGCCCATAGAGGCGGACCCGAGCAGTACTTC
v_gene: TRBV28; j_gene: TRBJ2-7; d_gene: TRBD2; abundance: many; CDR3aa: CASAGGLSYEQYF; CDR3nt: TGTGCCAGCGCGGGAGGTCTCTCCTACGAGCAGTACTTC
v_gene: TRBV12-3/TRBV12-4; j_gene: TRBJ1-1; d_gene: .; abundance: .; CDR3aa: CASSFAWNNEAFF; CDR3nt: TGTGCCAGCAGTTTCGCGTGGAATAACGAAGCTTTCTTT
v_gene: TRBV27; j_gene: TRBJ2-4; d_gene: .; abundance: few; CDR3aa: CASTHTPQEIAKNIQYF; CDR3nt: TGTGCCAGCACTCACACCCCCCAGGAGATAGCCAAAAACATTCAGTACTTC
v_gene: TRBV28; j_gene: TRBJ1-2; d_gene: .; abundance: many; CDR3aa: CASTKEFPDYGYTF; CDR3nt: TGTGCCAGCACTAAGGAGTTTCCGGACTATGGCTACACCTTC
v_gene: TRBV7-9; j_gene: TRBJ2-3; d_gene: TRBD2; abundance: few; CDR3aa: CASSRRRESSTDTQYF; CDR3nt: TGTGCCAGCAGCCGTCGGCGGGAGTCAAGCACAGATACGCAGTATTTT
v_gene: TRBV5-1; j_gene: TRBJ1-6; d_gene: .; abundance: many; CDR3aa: CASSSGGRNSPLHF; CDR3nt: TGCGCCAGCAGCTCCGGGGGGCGGAATTCACCCCTCCACTTT
v_gene: TRBV24-1; j_gene: TRBJ2-5; d_gene: TRBD1; abundance: .; CDR3aa: CATSEPDRGAETQYF; CDR3nt: TGTGCCACCAGTGAACCCGACAGGGGCGCAGAGACCCAGTACTTC
v_gene: TRBV28; j_gene: TRBJ2-7; d_gene: TRBD2; abundance: .; CDR3aa: CASSLARVLAGAASDEQYF; CDR3nt: TGTGCCAGCAGTTTAGCCAGGGTACTAGCGGGAGCAGCTTCGGACGAGCAGTACTTC
v_gene: TRBV4-3; j_gene: TRBJ2-1; d_gene: .; abundance: many; CDR3aa: CASSLETGNKVDEQFF; CDR3nt: TGCGCCAGCAGCCTTGAAACGGGAAACAAAGTCGATGAGCAGTTCTTC
v_gene: TRBV29-1; j_gene: TRBJ2-1; d_gene: TRBD2; abundance: many; CDR3aa: CSVEGTSGRYNEQFF; CDR3nt: TGCAGCGTTGAAGGGACTAGCGGGAGGTACAATGAGCAGTTCTTC
v_gene: TRBV5-1; j_gene: TRBJ1-1; d_gene: TRBD1; abundance: .; CDR3aa: CASSSDRGPANTEAFF; CDR3nt: TGCGCCAGCAGCTCGGACAGGGGGCCAGCGAACACTGAAGCTTTCTTT
v_gene: TRBV2; j_gene: TRBJ2-7; d_gene: .; abundance: few; CDR3aa: CASSDPGRPYAYEQYF; CDR3nt: TGTGCCAGCAGTGACCCAGGCCGACCGTACGCCTACGAGCAGTACTTC
v_gene: TRBV20-1; j_gene: TRBJ1-2; d_gene: .; abundance: many; CDR3aa: CSARGDNYGYTF; CDR3nt: TGCAGTGCACGCGGAGATAACTATGGCTACACCTTC
v_gene: TRBV27; j_gene: TRBJ2-1; d_gene: TRBD2; abundance: many; CDR3aa: CASSFRLAGEYNEQFF; CDR3nt: TGTGCCAGCAGTTTCAGACTAGCGGGAGAGTACAATGAGCAGTTCTTC
v_gene: TRBV20-1; j_gene: TRBJ2-5; d_gene: .; abundance: few; CDR3aa: CSAGGAGGIEETQYF; CDR3nt: TGCAGTGCTGGGGGGGCAGGGGGCATCGAAGAGACCCAGTACTTC
v_gene: TRBV7-9; j_gene: TRBJ1-5; d_gene: .; abundance: .; CDR3aa: CASSREGGGQPQHF; CDR3nt: TGTGCCAGCAGCCGAGAAGGGGGGGGTCAGCCCCAGCATTTT
v_gene: TRBV5-5; j_gene: TRBJ2-2; d_gene: .; abundance: many; CDR3aa: CASSLGAGTATGELFF; CDR3nt: TGTGCCAGCAGCTTGGGGGCAGGGACTGCCACCGGGGAGCTGTTTTTT
v_gene: TRBV5-1; j_gene: TRBJ2-3; d_gene: TRBD1; abundance: many; CDR3aa: CASSSAGTVSTDTQYF; CDR3nt: TGCGCCAGCAGCTCTGCCGGGACAGTAAGCACAGATACGCAGTATTTT
v_gene: TRBV12-3/TRBV12-4; j_gene: TRBJ1-1; d_gene: .; abundance: many; CDR3aa: CASSFWENTEAFF; CDR3nt: TGTGCCAGCAGTTTCTGGGAGAACACTGAAGCTTTCTTT
v_gene: TRBV5-1; j_gene: TRBJ2-2; d_gene: .; abundance: many; CDR3aa: CASSLTGYSTGELFF; CDR3nt: TGCGCCAGCAGCTTGACAGGCTACAGCACCGGGGAGCTGTTTTTT